The 14 T cell receptor beta chains given below trace back to one sample, sequenced in a study of molecular identifiers for immune sequencing clone quantification. TCRdb processed the PCR reads anew with MiXCR; each CDR3 protein has one entry. The sample consists of 30,000 to 45,000 distinct CDR3 sequences, roughly 20% of them appearing once. Sequencing input: naive CD8+ T cells from blood, with Jurkat cell RNA spiked in. As for subset: FACS-sorted CD8+CD4-CCR7+CD45RA+ naive T cells. Source of these receptors: a human donor in good health. Some libraries in this study had Jurkat cell RNA spiked in.

In regard to this clonotype: Possible read error: a much larger clone is one base away. The chain links TRBV14 to TRBJ2-2; 10 nucleotides match TRBD2. After removal of 4 bases from V and 2 bases from J, the junction contained 16 bases not matched to a gene. Germline V gene data show CDR1 as SGHDN and CDR2 as FVKESK. CDR3 length: 20 amino acids. In nucleotides, the CDR3 is TGTGCCAGCAGCCGACTTGGACTAGCGGTCCCTTTGTCCAACACCGGGGAGCTGTTTTTT. This encodes CASSRLGLAVPLSNTGELFF. The full variable domain, its missing parts supplied by reference TRBV14 and TRBJ2-2, is EAGVTQFPSHSVIEKGQTVTLRCDPISGHDNLYWYRRVMGKEIKFLLHFVKESKQDESGMPNNRFLAERTGGTYSTLKVQPAELEDSGVYFCASSRLGLAVPLSNTGELFFGEGSRLTVL.

This clonotype was found a few times. The genes are TRBV6-5 and TRBJ2-2; 10 nucleotides agree with TRBD2. This CDR3 contains 15 residues. CDR1 and CDR2 (germline): MNHEY, SVGAGI. With V trimmed by 6 bases and J by 6 bases, 7 bases remained unmatched. CDR3 sequence (DNA): TGTGCCAGCAGCTATCTAGCGGGAGTAGCCGGGGAGCTGTTTTTT. Protein sequence: CASSYLAGVAGELFF.

In its sample, this clonotype was seen a few times. Mismatch with germline at one junction end may stem from a read error. J is TRBJ2-7 and V is TRBV5-5; TRBD1 aligns across 9 bases. Germline V gene sequence: CDR1 SGHKS, CDR2 YYEKEE (reference sequence). CDR3 length equals 12 residues. The CDR3 loop reads CASSPGQGTLFF. The CDR3 DNA reads as TGTGCCAGCAGCCCAGGACAGGGGACACTCTTCTTC.

This clonotype was picked up many times. This chain joins TRBV15 and TRBJ2-5; D uncertain. Trimming removed 3 bases at V and 4 bases at J, with 15 bases between. Germline-derived CDR1 and CDR2 are LNHNV and YYDKDF (reference sequence). CDR3 length equals 15 residues. The CDR3 sequence is CATSRRRVPLETQYF. The CDR3 nucleotides read TGTGCCACCAGCAGGAGAAGGGTCCCGTTAGAGACCCAGTACTTC.

This clonotype occurred many times. The J gene is TRBJ2-3, the V gene TRBV4-2; 9 bases map to TRBD2. Germline CDR1 LGHNA, CDR2 YNFKEQ. The CDR3 has 16 amino acids. Trimming took 5 bases from V and 3 from J; bases not matched to a gene: 9. Here the CDR3 reads CASSKTGTSPTDTQYF. CDR3 DNA: TGTGCCAGCAGCAAAACCGGGACTAGCCCTACAGATACGCAGTATTTT.

The rearrangement links TRBV6-1 to TRBJ1-2; D is ambiguous. CDR1 and CDR2 from the germline V gene are MNHNS and SASEGT. Trimming left V 8 bases short and J 3 bases short, with 10 bases between. The CDR3 covers 12 residues. Here the CDR3 DNA reads TGTGCCAGCCATGGGGTTCACTATGGCTACACCTTC. Translating gives CASHGVHYGYTF.

As to this clonotype: A read error is possible here, since a much larger clone lies one base away. V gene TRBV29-1 combines with J gene TRBJ2-1; D ambiguous. This CDR3 comprises 14 residues. The germline gives CDR1 SQVTM, CDR2 ANQGSEA. V dropped 3 bases and J dropped 0 bases, with 9 bases sitting between them. CDR3 nucleotide sequence: TGCAGCGTTGACTCTGGGGACTCCTACAATGAGCAGTTCTTC. It yields the protein CSVDSGDSYNEQFF.

This clonotype was counted at least ten times. The CDR3 loop is CASSQDLGVWQPQHF. The CDR3 nucleotides read TGTGCCAGCAGCCAAGATCTAGGGGTTTGGCAGCCCCAGCATTTT. The J gene is TRBJ1-5, the V gene TRBV4-2, with a weak D call TRBD1 (5 bases). The CDR3 is 15 residues long. Trimming pared 0 bases from V and 7 bases from J, leaving 13 bases between. Germline CDR1 is LGHNA and CDR2 is YNFKEQ.

In its sample, this clonotype was seen many times. V gene TRBV2 combines with J gene TRBJ2-1; 8 nucleotides line up with TRBD2. After removal of 10 bases from V and 3 bases from J, the junction contained 2 bases not matched to a gene. Germline CDR1 and CDR2: SNHLY and FYNNEI. This CDR3 is built from 12 residues. The CDR3 coding sequence is TGTGCCACCGGGACTAGCTACAATGAGCAGTTCTTC. It codes for CATGTSYNEQFF.

Turning to this clonotype: A single base separates this from a much larger clone, so it may be a read error. The gene calls are TRBV7-9 and TRBJ2-1; perhaps TRBD2 as D (6 bases). Germline CDR1 is SEHNR and CDR2 is FQNEAQ (reference sequence). This CDR3 is built from 15 residues. The DNA for the CDR3 is TGTGCCAGCAGCTTAGGGTGGGACTCTCACAATGAGCAGCTCTTC. It translates to CASSLGWDSHNEQLF.

The chain recombines TRBV7-8 with TRBJ2-5, with TRBD2 matching 8 bases. The J segment lost 0 bases and the V segment lost 1 base, leaving 7 bases of the junction unmatched. Germline V gives CDR1 SGHVS, CDR2 FQNEAQ. This CDR3 is 17 amino acids long. The DNA of the CDR3 is TGTGCCAGCAGCTTAGAGGCAGCGGGAGCGTACCAAGAGACCCAGTACTTC. Its translation: CASSLEAAGAYQETQYF.

With regard to this clonotype: At one boundary the junction diverges from the germline segment, which might be a read error. The chain couples TRBV12-3 or TRBV12-4 to TRBJ2-7; 13 bases line up with TRBD2. The CDR3 has 18 residues. The CDR3 sequence: CANSSPGTSGTPWDEQYF. The CDR3, as DNA: TGTGCCAACAGTTCACCCGGGACTAGCGGGACCCCATGGGACGAGCAGTACTTC.

This clonotype occurred many times. The chain is built from TRBV7-2 and TRBJ2-3, with D hard to call. Trimming removed 5 bases at V and 1 base at J, with 13 bases between. Per germline, CDR1 SGHTA and CDR2 FQGNSA. The CDR3 covers 15 residues. The CDR3 DNA follows: TGTGCCAGCAGCCCTAGAGGAGTCCGCACAGATACGCAGTATTTT. Amino acid sequence: CASSPRGVRTDTQYF. Supplemented by reference TRBV7-2 and TRBJ2-3, the full variable domain reads GAGVSQSPSNKVTEKGKDVELRCDPISGHTALYWYRQSLGQGLEFLIYFQGNSAPDKSGLPSDRFSAERTGGSVSTLTIQRTQQEDSAVYLCASSPRGVRTDTQYFGPGTRLTVL.

On this clonotype itself: A much more abundant neighbour one base away suggests this may be a read error. The J gene is TRBJ1-1, the V gene TRBV29-1, with D uncertain. The ends were cut back, 4 bases at V and 6 bases at J, with 18 bases in the middle. CDR3 size: 14 residues. The V gene's germline CDR1 is SQVTM and CDR2 ANQGSEA. CDR3 DNA: TGCAGCGTTGGGTTGGTCGATTCGGGCTCTGAAGCTTTCTTT. Translated, it gives CSVGLVDSGSEAFF.